The 3 T cell receptor beta chains below all came from one sample that was sequenced in a study of blood T cells in healthy people across ages. For the second PCR, which ran for roughly 6 to 11 cycles, a sample-barcoded 5' primer and a J-beta primer mix were used. From the 5' RACE reads, TCRdb called clonotypes with MiXCR, one entry per CDR3 protein. Found here are about 730,000 distinct CDR3 sequences, roughly 45% of them singletons; the top ten hold 20%. The sequencing sample was made of blood. These receptors came from an older woman in good health.

Ten or more counts support this clonotype. The rearrangement uses TRBV29-1 and TRBJ2-3, with D maybe TRBD2 (5 bases). In germline, CDR1 is SQVTM, CDR2 ANQGSEA. The length of the CDR3 is 12 residues. V shed 5 bases and J shed 5 bases, with 11 bases lying between them. The CDR3 nucleotides read TGCAGCGTTCGAGGGTCTGAAGATACGCAGTATTTT. Protein: CSVRGSEDTQYF.

This clonotype appeared a few times. One base away lies a much larger clone, so this may be a sequencing read error. The rearrangement uses TRBV28 and TRBJ2-5; D might be TRBD2 (6 bases). Germline V gene lookup returns CDR1 MDHEN and CDR2 SYDVKM. CDR3 size: 14 residues. Trimming removed 8 bases from V and 3 bases from J, with 16 bases in between. As DNA, the CDR3 is TGTGCCAGCCTTACCGGAGGGCAGAAAGAGACCCAGTACTTC. Its protein product is CASLTGGQKETQYF.

This clonotype was recorded only once. The rearrangement links TRBV25-1 to TRBJ2-1; TRBD1 is a possible D gene (6 bases). The CDR3 sequence is 14 residues long. Germline V gives CDR1 MGHDK, CDR2 SYGVNS. V lost 6 bases and J lost 4, with 13 bases in between. The CDR3 DNA reads TGTGCCAGCAGGCCGGGACACTTATACAATGAGCAGTTCTTC. Amino acids: CASRPGHLYNEQFF.